This section outlines one T cell receptor beta chain sequence together with its context. No antigen is known for it. Germline loops: CDR1 MGHDK, CDR2 SYGVNS. Trimming cost V 4 bases and J 3 bases, with 16 bases left between them. The CDR3 has 15 residues. These data belong to a study of cytomegalovirus exposure and HLA in healthy donors. The method was immunoSEQ multiplex PCR; TCRdb's version includes in-frame clones alone and lacks a portion of them. This table holds fewer than 250,000 clones, roughly 84% found once. Points from the study as a whole: Subsequent analysis showed first-cohort TCR clusters tending to co-occur in more than 95 validation repertoires.

The V and J genes are TRBV25-1 and TRBJ2-7; possibly TRBD2 for D (5 bases). The source of this sequence is a woman younger than 30 in good health and CMV-seropositive. The sequencing input was PBMCs. This CDR3 is CASSAEGRPYYEQYF. CDR3 in DNA: TGTGCCAGCAGTGCCGAGGGAAGGCCATACTACGAGCAGTACTTC.